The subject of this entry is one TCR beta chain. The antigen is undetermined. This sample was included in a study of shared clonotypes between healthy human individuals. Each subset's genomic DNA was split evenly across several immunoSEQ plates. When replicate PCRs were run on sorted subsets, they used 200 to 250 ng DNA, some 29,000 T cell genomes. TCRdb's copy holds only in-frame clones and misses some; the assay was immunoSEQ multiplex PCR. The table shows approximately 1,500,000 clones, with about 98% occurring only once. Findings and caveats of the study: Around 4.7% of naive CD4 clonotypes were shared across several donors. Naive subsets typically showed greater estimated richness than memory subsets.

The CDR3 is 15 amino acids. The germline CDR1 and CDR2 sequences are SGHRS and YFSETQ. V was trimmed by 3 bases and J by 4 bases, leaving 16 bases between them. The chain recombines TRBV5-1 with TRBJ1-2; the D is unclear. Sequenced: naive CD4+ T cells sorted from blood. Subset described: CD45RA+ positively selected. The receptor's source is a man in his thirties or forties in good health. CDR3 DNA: TGCGCCAGCAGCTCGGACGGATTCGGGCTCTATGGCTACACCTTC. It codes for CASSSDGFGLYGYTF.